The rows below give T cell receptor beta chains drawn from one sample of a study of long-term antiretroviral therapy in people with HIV. Only in-frame clones appear in the TCRdb table, and some are missing; sequencing was by immunoSEQ multiplex PCR. The sample lists 9,000 to 15,000 clones, roughly 80% occurring once. Here the sequenced sample was unsorted PBMCs, taken 0.8 years before starting antiretroviral therapy. All receptors come from a middle-aged woman with HIV. CDR3s include the opening cysteine and the closing phenylalanine or tryptophan. D genes are given only for firm matches. Not every row has a clone size; where given, it reads once, few, many or a size class.

v_gene: TRBV30
j_gene: TRBJ2-1
abundance: .
d_gene: .
CDR3nt: TGTGCCTGGAGTGAGGTAGGGTCTTACAATGAGCAGTTCTTC
CDR3aa: CAWSEVGSYNEQFF

v_gene: TRBV5-1
j_gene: TRBJ2-1
abundance: .
d_gene: TRBD2
CDR3nt: TGCGCCAGCAGCTCCGGGGGGGGTAGAGACAATGAGCAGTTCTTC
CDR3aa: CASSSGGGRDNEQFF

v_gene: TRBV5-1
j_gene: TRBJ2-1
abundance: .
d_gene: TRBD2
CDR3nt: TGCGCCAGCAGCTTCACTAGCGGGAGGGACAATGAGCAGTTCTTC
CDR3aa: CASSFTSGRDNEQFF

v_gene: TRBV6-1
j_gene: TRBJ2-2
abundance: .
d_gene: .
CDR3nt: TGTGCCAGCAGTCGGGACTTTTACACCGGGGAGCTGTTTTTT
CDR3aa: CASSRDFYTGELFF

v_gene: TRBV19
j_gene: TRBJ2-1
abundance: .
d_gene: .
CDR3nt: TGTGCCAGTAGGTTAGCAGGGCCCTACAATGAGCAGTTCTTC
CDR3aa: CASRLAGPYNEQFF

v_gene: TRBV6-6
j_gene: TRBJ2-7
abundance: few
d_gene: .
CDR3nt: TGTGCCAGCAGTTACAATATAGAGGAACAGTACTTC
CDR3aa: CASSYNIEEQYF

v_gene: TRBV19
j_gene: TRBJ2-7
abundance: .
d_gene: .
CDR3nt: TGTGCCAGTAAAGGCGGGGACAGTTTATCCTACGAGCAGTACTTC
CDR3aa: CASKGGDSLSYEQYF

v_gene: TRBV5-4
j_gene: TRBJ2-1
abundance: .
d_gene: .
CDR3nt: TGTGCCAGCAGCTTTTTTAGGACCTACAATGAGCAGTTCTTC
CDR3aa: CASSFFRTYNEQFF

v_gene: TRBV6-6
j_gene: TRBJ1-2
abundance: .
d_gene: .
CDR3nt: TGTGCCAGCAGCAACGGTAGGGGCTATGGCTACACCTTC
CDR3aa: CASSNGRGYGYTF

v_gene: TRBV9
j_gene: TRBJ1-1
abundance: .
d_gene: .
CDR3nt: TGTGCCAGCAGCGTAGATGGGGTGGGCACTGAAGCTTTCTTT
CDR3aa: CASSVDGVGTEAFF